These 10 T cell receptor beta chains were all obtained from the same sample, sequenced in a study of identical twins. Each CDR3 protein is one row after TCRdb ran MiXCR on the 5' RACE reads. The sample lists 1.5 million to 2 million distinct CDR3 sequences, roughly 35% seen once, with approximately 0.25% in the top ten. Sequenced: cord blood. These receptors were obtained from a newborn girl in good health.

This clonotype was observed at least ten times. The genes are TRBV29-1 and TRBJ1-2; possible D gene TRBD1, 6 bases. Trimming took off 3 bases at V and 7 bases at J, with 6 bases between the two ends. Germline V CDR1 and CDR2: SQVTM, ANQGSEA. This CDR3 has 10 amino acids. The CDR3 reads CSVDRGGYTF. In DNA form, the CDR3 reads TGCAGCGTTGACAGGGGTGGCTACACCTTC. Drawing the rest from reference TRBV29-1 and TRBJ1-2, the complete variable domain is SAVISQKPSRDICQRGTSLTIQCQVDSQVTMMFWYRQQPGQSLTLIATANQGSEATYESGFVIDKFPISRPNLTFSTLTVSNMSPEDSSIYLCSVDRGGYTFGSGTRLTVV.

This clonotype was counted a few times. The chain recombines TRBV6-2 or TRBV6-3 with TRBJ2-3, with D unresolved. The CDR3 contains 14 residues. Trimming took off 6 bases at V and 5 bases at J, with 15 bases between the two ends. Germline V gene sequence: CDR1 MNHEY, CDR2 SVGEGT. The CDR3 sequence: CASSPARVLDTQYF. DNA of the CDR3: TGTGCCAGCAGCCCCGCAAGGGTTTTAGATACGCAGTATTTT.

The V gene is TRBV6-1, the J gene TRBJ1-5; D remains unclear. The CDR3 covers 12 residues. Trimming took off 7 bases at V and 8 bases at J, with 12 bases between the two ends. Germline V gene data show CDR1 as MNHNS and CDR2 as SASEGT. CDR3 coding DNA: TGTGCCAGCACCTTAACGGTGGAGCCCCAGCATTTT. Translated, it gives CASTLTVEPQHF.

The chain employs TRBV6-1 and TRBJ1-5; D is uncertain. Trimming removed 1 base from V and 11 bases from J, with 6 bases in between. The CDR3 contains 11 residues. Germline values: CDR1 MNHNS, CDR2 SASEGT. The CDR3 loop is CASSEESTQHF. The CDR3 DNA sequence: TGTGCCAGCAGTGAAGAAAGTACCCAGCATTTT.

This clonotype was recorded only once. The chain recombines TRBV7-4 with TRBJ1-1; no firm D call. V gave up 8 bases and J gave up 6 bases, with 7 bases separating them. This CDR3 contains 10 residues. Germline-derived CDR1 and CDR2 are SGHVT and SQSDAQ. The CDR3 protein is CASRRAEAFF. In DNA form, the CDR3 reads TGTGCCAGCCGTAGGGCTGAAGCTTTCTTT.

This clonotype was found many times. V gene TRBV20-1 combines with J gene TRBJ2-7, with 7 bases aligning to TRBD2. V lost 3 bases and J lost 5; bases outside the gene matches: 1. CDR1 and CDR2 from the germline V gene are DFQATT and SNEGSKA (reference sequence). The CDR3 length is 11 residues. The CDR3 sequence: CSASGRNEQYF. The CDR3 DNA reads TGCAGTGCTAGCGGGAGGAACGAGCAGTACTTC.

The chain recombines TRBV5-5 with TRBJ1-5, with D possibly TRBD1 on 6 matching bases. Germline lookup yields CDR1 SGHKS and CDR2 YYEKEE (reference sequence). V lost 5 bases, J lost 5 bases, and 14 bases lay in between. There are 14 residues in the CDR3. CDR3 loop: CASSPGARDQPQHF. CDR3 coding DNA: TGTGCCAGCAGTCCAGGGGCGCGGGATCAGCCCCAGCATTTT.

The V call is TRBV20-1, the J call TRBJ2-1, with TRBD2 matching over 9 bases. The J call may be mistaken, given a closer DNA end match to TRBJ2-7. CDR3 length: 16 residues. Germline-derived CDR1 and CDR2 are DFQATT and SNEGSKA (reference sequence). The CDR3 DNA reads as TGCAGTGCTAGAATTGCGGGGGGGCGGTCCTACAATGAGCAGTACTTC. Encoded protein: CSARIAGGRSYNEQYF.

V usage is TRBV6-1 and J usage is TRBJ2-1, with 7 bases identical to TRBD2. Looked up from germline, CDR1 is MNHNS and CDR2 is SASEGT. V lost 6 bases and J lost 8; bases outside the gene matches: 19. CDR3 size: 17 residues. For the CDR3, the DNA is TGTGCCAGCAGCCTAAACCGGCTAGCGGCTAGAAGGGATGAGCAGTTCTTC. It codes for CASSLNRLAARRDEQFF.

This chain connects TRBV13 to TRBJ2-7, with a weak D call TRBD2 (6 bases). The germline CDR1 and CDR2 sequences are PRHDT and FYEKMQ (reference sequence). The CDR3 is 15 amino acids. V shed 5 bases and J shed 0 bases, with 14 bases lying between them. This CDR3 is CASSRNRDFSYEQYF. The CDR3 region has the DNA TGTGCCAGCAGCCGCAACCGGGACTTCTCCTACGAGCAGTACTTC.